These 27 T cell receptor beta chains originate from one sample sequenced in a study of blood T cells in healthy people across ages. Through a sample-barcoded 5' primer and a J-beta primer mix, a second PCR was run for roughly 6 to 11 cycles. TCRdb re-analysed the 5' RACE reads in MiXCR, keeping a single row per CDR3 protein. This table holds about 670,000 distinct CDR3 sequences, less than 45% found once. Input material: blood. These receptors were collected from a man older than 75 in good health.

This clonotype was found many times. The chain has TRBV9 and TRBJ2-1, with D possibly called TRBD1 or TRBD2 (6 bases each). CDR1 and CDR2 (germline): SGDLS, YYNGEE. Trimming stripped 0 bases from V and 3 bases from J, with 10 bases between. The CDR3 extends over 15 amino acids. The CDR3 loop reads CASSVVGGGYNEQFF. The CDR3 nucleotides are TGTGCCAGCAGCGTAGTAGGGGGAGGCTACAATGAGCAGTTCTTC.

The gene calls are TRBV20-1 and TRBJ2-2; 11 nucleotides line up with TRBD2. Per germline, CDR1 DFQATT and CDR2 SNEGSKA (reference sequence). Trimming removed 6 bases from V and 5 bases from J; junction bases left unmatched: 5. This CDR3 comprises 14 residues. The CDR3 nucleotides read TGCAGTGCCGCTGCTAGCGGGAGGACCGGGGAGCTGTTTTTT. It is translated as CSAAASGRTGELFF.

As concerns this clonotype: One base away lies a much larger clone, so this may be a sequencing read error. The chain combines TRBV9 with TRBJ2-3; possible D gene TRBD1, 5 bases. The CDR3 consists of 14 residues. The germline CDR1 and CDR2 sequences are SGDLS and YYNGEE. Trimming took 4 bases from V and 3 from J, leaving 12 bases between them. CDR3 nucleotide sequence: TGTGCCAGCAGCCTTCAGGGTACAACAGATACGCAGTATTTT. This codes for CASSLQGTTDTQYF.

The chain couples TRBV10-3 to TRBJ2-1, with 10 bases that match TRBD2. Germline CDR1 reads ENHRY; CDR2 reads SYGVKD. V shed 3 bases, J shed 6 bases, and the junction held 8 bases outside the gene matches. The CDR3 consists of 16 residues. The CDR3 region has the DNA TGTGCCATCAGTGACCCGACTAGCGGGTACCTCAATGAGCAGTTCTTC. Amino acid sequence: CAISDPTSGYLNEQFF.

The chain combines TRBV7-2 with TRBJ1-2; D might be TRBD1 (6 bases). Between the trimmed V and J ends, which lost 1 base and 2 bases, there was a span of 11 bases. CDR1 is SGHTA and CDR2 is FQGNSA in the germline V gene. The CDR3 has 15 residues. The CDR3 sequence: CASSLGRGLNYGYTF. The CDR3, as DNA: TGTGCCAGCAGCTTAGGACGGGGGCTCAACTATGGCTACACCTTC.

This clonotype was observed a handful of times. The chain has TRBV4-3 and TRBJ1-6, with D possibly being TRBD1 (6 bases). Germline V CDR1 and CDR2: LGHNA, YSLEER. The ends were cut back, 4 bases at V and 8 bases at J, with 12 bases in the middle. This CDR3 contains 14 residues. CDR3 residues: CASSLSTGYSPLHF. DNA for the CDR3: TGCGCCAGCAGCCTGTCGACAGGCTATTCACCCCTCCACTTT.

The chain combines TRBV9 with TRBJ1-2; the D gene is possibly TRBD1 (5 bases). The CDR3 length is 15 residues. V lost 0 bases, J lost 3 bases, and 12 bases lay in between. Germline assignment: CDR1 SGDLS and CDR2 YYNGEE. CDR3 region: CASSVGSGVDYGYTF. In DNA, the CDR3 is TGTGCCAGCAGCGTAGGGTCGGGGGTCGACTATGGCTACACCTTC.

The J gene is TRBJ1-1, the V gene TRBV5-1; 7 nucleotides align to TRBD1. V shed 2 bases and J 5 bases; nucleotides not matched to a gene: 9. The germline V gene encodes CDR1 SGHRS and CDR2 YFSETQ. The CDR3 consists of 15 residues. Here the CDR3 DNA reads TGCGCCAGCAGCTTTATGGACAGGAGGAGTACTGAAGCTTTCTTT. Protein: CASSFMDRRSTEAFF.

The CDR3: CASSPGAGGWETQYF. CDR3 bases: TGTGCCAGCAGTCCCGGGGCGGGAGGCTGGGAGACCCAGTACTTC. The chain employs TRBV27 and TRBJ2-5, with 8 bases identical to TRBD2. This CDR3 has 15 amino acids. The germline gives CDR1 MNHEY, CDR2 SMNVEV (reference sequence). V was pared by 5 bases and J by 5 bases, with 10 bases of the junction left unmatched.

The chain is built from TRBV29-1 and TRBJ2-5; TRBD2 matches at 8 bases. Germline loops: CDR1 SQVTM, CDR2 ANQGSEA. V lost 4 bases to trimming and J lost 4 bases; unmatched junction nucleotides: 11. The CDR3 contains 15 residues. This CDR3 is CSVVFPGRALETQYF. CDR3 nucleotide sequence: TGCAGCGTTGTCTTTCCCGGGAGGGCCCTAGAGACCCAGTACTTC.

The chain joins TRBV9 to TRBJ2-5; no reliable D call. CDR3 size: 14 residues. V lost 4 bases to trimming and J lost 1 base, with 11 bases between them. The V gene's germline CDR1 is SGDLS and CDR2 YYNGEE. The CDR3 protein is CASSQDPIQETQYF. CDR3 in DNA: TGTGCCAGCAGCCAAGACCCAATCCAAGAGACCCAGTACTTC.

This clonotype has only a few counts. The chain carries TRBV20-1 and TRBJ2-4; 8 nucleotides agree with TRBD2. The trim removed 6 bases at V and 5 bases at J, leaving 6 bases unmatched. This CDR3 is built from 13 residues. In germline, CDR1 is DFQATT, CDR2 SNEGSKA (reference sequence). The CDR3 region is CSAPGLVENIQYF. The CDR3 DNA is TGCAGTGCCCCGGGACTAGTGGAAAACATTCAGTACTTC.

There are a few counts of this clonotype. The J gene is TRBJ2-7, the V gene TRBV24-1; 7 bases match TRBD2. V lost 7 bases to trimming and J lost 0 bases; unmatched junction nucleotides: 2. Per germline, CDR1 KGHDR and CDR2 SFDVKD. CDR3 size: 13 residues. CDR3 in amino acids: CATRPSGSYEQYF. CDR3 nucleotides: TGTGCCACCAGACCTAGCGGCTCCTACGAGCAGTACTTC.

The CDR3 here is CASSLAQPAGNTIYF. CDR3 coding DNA: TGTGCCAGCAGCTTAGCACAGCCTGCTGGAAACACCATATATTTT. The genes are TRBV7-6 and TRBJ1-3; D is undetermined. The germline V gene encodes CDR1 SGHVS and CDR2 FNYEAQ. The CDR3 has 15 residues. V was trimmed by 0 bases and J by 2 bases, leaving 8 bases between them. The complete variable domain, with remaining parts taken from reference TRBV7-6 and TRBJ1-3, reads GAGVSQSPRYKVTKRGQDVALRCDPISGHVSLYWYRQALGQGPEFLTYFNYEAQQDKSGLPNDRFSAERPEGSISTLTIQRTEQRDSAMYRCASSLAQPAGNTIYFGEGSWLTVV.

The rearrangement joins TRBV28 to TRBJ2-3; a weak D match, TRBD1 (6 bases). The CDR3 sequence is 15 residues long. Trimming removed 6 bases from V and 1 base from J, with 14 bases in between. Looked up from germline, CDR1 is MDHEN and CDR2 is SYDVKM. CDR3 protein: CASSYDRPRTDTQYF. The CDR3 DNA is TGTGCCAGCAGCTACGACAGGCCACGCACAGATACGCAGTATTTT.

This clonotype was picked up a small number of times. The chain couples TRBV6-2 or TRBV6-3 to TRBJ2-7, with 16 bases matching TRBD2. Germline V gives CDR1 MNHEY, CDR2 SVGEGT. CDR3 length equals 19 residues. After removal of 1 base from V and 7 bases from J, the junction contained 13 bases not matched to a gene. CDR3 nucleotide sequence: TGTGCCAGCAGTTACTGGGGACTAGCGGGAGGGCCTTCCTACAATGAGCAGTACTTC. This translates into CASSYWGLAGGPSYNEQYF.

This sequence joins TRBV3-1 and TRBJ2-3, with TRBD2 matching over 7 bases. CDR1 is LGHDT, CDR2 YNNKEL, per germline (reference sequence). Losses at the gene ends were 8 bases for V and 4 bases for J; bases not matched to a gene: 6. The CDR3 loop spans 13 amino acids. The CDR3 DNA reads TGTGCCAGCGTGGGCGGGGGAGCAGATACGCAGTATTTT. Translation: CASVGGGADTQYF.

The chain is built from TRBV7-6 and TRBJ2-3; possibly TRBD1 for D (6 bases). This CDR3 comprises 17 residues. Germline V gene sequence: CDR1 SGHVS, CDR2 FNYEAQ. Trimming cost V 2 bases and J 6 bases, with 21 bases left between them. The CDR3 nucleotides read TGTGCCAGCAGCTTATCCTTTAGGGGCAGGGGCCAGGATACGCAGTATTTT. This translates into CASSLSFRGRGQDTQYF. Supplemented by reference TRBV7-6 and TRBJ2-3, the full variable domain reads GAGVSQSPRYKVTKRGQDVALRCDPISGHVSLYWYRQALGQGPEFLTYFNYEAQQDKSGLPNDRFSAERPEGSISTLTIQRTEQRDSAMYRCASSLSFRGRGQDTQYFGPGTRLTVL.

This clonotype appeared a few times. V is TRBV6-2 or TRBV6-3 and J is TRBJ2-4, with TRBD1 matching over 9 bases. The end of the DNA aligns better with TRBJ2-7, so the J call may be wrong. The length of the CDR3 is 16 residues. Germline V gene sequence: CDR1 MNHEY, CDR2 SVGEGT. This chain's CDR3 is CASSLIREQGAFEQYF. In DNA form, the CDR3 reads TGTGCCAGCAGCCTAATCCGGGAACAGGGGGCGTTCGAGCAGTACTTC.

This clonotype occurred a few times. The chain joins TRBV7-2 to TRBJ2-4, with 10 bases fitting TRBD2. The V and J ends lost 4 bases and 1 base, in that order; junction bases with no gene match: 10. The CDR3 is 18 residues long. Germline-derived CDR1 and CDR2 are SGHTA and FQGNSA. The DNA of the CDR3 is TGTGCCAGCAGCTCACGGCCGGGACTAGCGAAGGCCAAAAACATTCAGTACTTC. Its translation: CASSSRPGLAKAKNIQYF. Full variable domain (remainder filled in from reference TRBV7-2 and TRBJ2-4): GAGVSQSPSNKVTEKGKDVELRCDPISGHTALYWYRQSLGQGLEFLIYFQGNSAPDKSGLPSDRFSAERTGGSVSTLTIQRTQQEDSAVYLCASSSRPGLAKAKNIQYFGAGTRLSVL.

This clonotype was found a few times. The chain joins TRBV15 to TRBJ2-7; 8 bases agree with TRBD2. The germline CDR1 and CDR2 sequences are LNHNV and YYDKDF (reference sequence). The CDR3 is 14 amino acids. The V gene end was trimmed by 3 bases and the J gene end by 7 bases; junction bases not matched to a gene: 8. The CDR3 DNA sequence: TGTGCCACCAGCAGTGTTGGACTAGCCGGAGAGCAGTACTTC. Encoded protein: CATSSVGLAGEQYF. Based on the CDR3 plus reference TRBV15 and TRBJ2-7, the full variable domain is DAMVIQNPRYQVTQFGKPVTLSCSQTLNHNVMYWYQQKSSQAPKLLFHYYDKDFNNEADTPDNFQSRRPNTSFCFLDIRSPGLGDTAMYLCATSSVGLAGEQYFGPGTRLTVT.

V gene TRBV7-3 combines with J gene TRBJ2-1, with 11 positions matching TRBD2. V trimming: 5 bases; J trimming: 4 bases; junction bases outside the gene matches: 4. CDR3 length: 15 residues. CDR1 and CDR2 from the germline V gene are SGHTA and FQGTGA. The CDR3 region is CASSPLAGVYNEQFF. The CDR3 DNA is TGTGCCAGCAGCCCACTAGCGGGGGTTTACAATGAGCAGTTCTTC.

J is TRBJ2-7 and V is TRBV7-3; 9 nucleotides match TRBD2. J gave up 4 bases and V 2 bases, and 6 bases lay outside the gene matches. Germline V lookup: CDR1 SGHTA, CDR2 FQGTGA. The CDR3 totals 15 residues. The CDR3 region has the DNA TGTGCCAGCAGCTTAGGGCCTAGCGGGATTTACGAGCAGTACTTC. As protein: CASSLGPSGIYEQYF.

The chain carries TRBV10-2 and TRBJ1-5; D gene ambiguous. Germline V CDR1 and CDR2: WSHSY, SAAADI. The CDR3 has 12 residues. The ends were cut back, 7 bases at V and 7 bases at J, with 11 bases in the middle. CDR3 DNA: TGCGCCAGCAACGGACTGAACCAGCCCCAGCATTTT. The encoded protein is CASNGLNQPQHF.

The chain employs TRBV6-1 and TRBJ1-4, with a weak D call TRBD1 (5 bases). Germline V gene lookup returns CDR1 MNHNS and CDR2 SASEGT. V lost 4 bases, J lost 0 bases, and 9 bases lay in between. The CDR3 contains 15 residues. The CDR3, as DNA: TGTGCCAGCAGTGCCGGGGGTGCAACTAATGAAAAACTGTTTTTT. Its protein product is CASSAGGATNEKLFF.

This clonotype has just a few counts. This chain links TRBV20-1 with TRBJ2-5; no clear D gene. Germline CDR1 reads DFQATT; CDR2 reads SNEGSKA (reference sequence). With 3 bases removed from V and 1 base from J, the gap between germline ends came to 6 bases. The CDR3 runs to 12 residues. In DNA form, the CDR3 reads TGCAGTGCTAGTGACGCCCAAGAGACCCAGTACTTC. This codes for CSASDAQETQYF.

The chain employs TRBV9 and TRBJ2-3; 16 bases map to TRBD2. Germline-derived CDR1 and CDR2 are SGDLS and YYNGEE. The CDR3 extends over 17 amino acids. Trimming at V came to 3 bases and at J to 3 bases, leaving 4 bases not matched to a gene. DNA for the CDR3: TGTGCCAGCAGCGCGGGACTAGCGGGGGGGCTGACAGATACGCAGTATTTT. It translates to CASSAGLAGGLTDTQYF.